The clone carrying this T cell receptor beta chain was picked up many times. TCRdb reprocessed the PCR reads with MiXCR, giving one entry per CDR3 protein. The sample has some 650,000 distinct CDR3 sequences, roughly 21% seen once; the top ten hold 0.7% to 1%. The sample comes from a study of molecular identifiers for immune sequencing clone quantification. Sequenced input: naive CD8+ T cells from blood, with Jurkat cell RNA spiked in. The subset was: FACS-sorted CD8+CD4-CCR7+CD45RA+ naive T cells. The TCR comes from a human donor in good health. Some libraries in this study had Jurkat cell RNA spiked in.

CDR3 loop: CASSPLTDPGGAFF. The CDR3 nucleotides read TGTGCCAGCAGCCCCTTGACAGATCCAGGTGGAGCTTTCTTT. This chain uses TRBV9 with TRBJ1-1, with D maybe TRBD1 (5 bases). Trimming removed 4 bases from V and 10 bases from J, with 20 bases in between. CDR3 length: 14 residues. Per germline, CDR1 SGDLS and CDR2 YYNGEE.